The clone carrying this T cell receptor beta chain was observed a single time. Its antigen remains unidentified. 5'RACE with constant-segment primers built TCRalpha and TCRbeta cDNA libraries with UMIs. TCRdb processed the 5' RACE reads anew with MiXCR; each CDR3 protein has one entry. The data show 450,000 to 650,000 distinct CDR3 sequences, about a sixth seen once. The sample is drawn from a study of T-cell memory formation after mild COVID-19. Study results and caveats: Pre-infection memory showed some responding clones, and this suggested that cross-reactive memory joined.

V was pared by 5 bases and J by 0 bases, with 13 bases between. There are 15 residues in the CDR3. Sequenced input: PBMCs or a T cell subset sorted from them (not recorded which). This chain uses TRBV12-3 or TRBV12-4 with TRBJ1-1, with a possible D match to TRBD1 (5 bases). The receptor's source is an adult woman who had mild COVID-19 (a few samples of this study predate the infection). Cell type and time point are not known. The CDR3, as DNA: TGTGCCAGCAGTCCACAGGCTGCGTTGAACACTGAAGCTTTCTTT. Translated: CASSPQAALNTEAFF.